A selection of T cell receptor beta chains follows, all from one sample in a study of siplizumab effects on memory and regulatory T cells. Data came from immunoSEQ multiplex PCR; TCRdb stores just in-frame clones and leaves some out. The sample carries about 91,000 clones, 93% recorded once. Source material: CD8+ T cells sorted from blood. The receptors were sampled from a human donor in good health. Both conserved end residues are part of each CDR3. The order of the fields is V gene, J gene, clone size, D gene, CDR3 protein, CDR3 DNA. D genes are given only for firm matches. For some rows the clone size is stated as once, few or many, or as a class when expanded; others skip it.

V: TRBV7-9
J: TRBJ1-1
size: .
D: .
CDR3: CASSPPSPTEAFF
DNA: TGTGCCAGCAGCCCTCCTTCGCCCACTGAAGCTTTCTTT

V: TRBV6-6
J: TRBJ2-1
size: .
D: .
CDR3: CASSYFRENNEQFF
DNA: TGTGCCAGCAGTTATTTCAGAGAGAACAATGAGCAGTTCTTC

V: TRBV19
J: TRBJ1-5
size: .
D: .
CDR3: CASSQSRYSNQPQHF
DNA: TGTGCCAGTAGTCAATCCAGATATAGCAATCAGCCCCAGCATTTT

V: TRBV11-2
J: TRBJ2-5
size: .
D: .
CDR3: CASSYSTSTPYQETQYF
DNA: TGTGCCAGCAGCTACTCAACCAGTACACCGTACCAAGAGACCCAGTACTTC

V: TRBV5-4
J: TRBJ2-7
size: once
D: TRBD2
CDR3: CASSFLGGRGDEQYF
DNA: TGTGCCAGCAGCTTCTTAGGCGGGAGAGGCGACGAGCAGTACTTC

V: TRBV29-1
J: TRBJ2-7
size: .
D: TRBD1
CDR3: CSVQGTAPYEQYF
DNA: TGCAGCGTTCAGGGGACAGCCCCCTACGAGCAGTACTTC

V: TRBV15
J: TRBJ1-6
size: .
D: .
CDR3: CATSGNRKNSPLHF
DNA: TGTGCCACCAGCGGAAACAGGAAAAATTCACCCCTCCACTTT

V: TRBV7-9
J: TRBJ1-4
size: .
D: .
CDR3: CASSPQTGGEEKLFF
DNA: TGTGCCAGCAGCCCCCAGACAGGAGGAGAAGAAAAACTGTTTTTT

V: TRBV5-4
J: TRBJ1-2
size: .
D: TRBD1
CDR3: CASSSLDREAALYGYTF
DNA: TGTGCCAGCAGCTCCCTTGACAGGGAAGCCGCCCTCTATGGCTACACCTTC

V: TRBV5-4
J: TRBJ1-1
size: .
D: .
CDR3: CASSQFTGNRNTEAFF
DNA: TGTGCCAGCAGCCAATTTACAGGGAATAGGAACACTGAAGCTTTCTTT

V: TRBV6-5
J: TRBJ1-6
size: few
D: TRBD1
CDR3: CASSYSYRGQSPLHF
DNA: TGTGCCAGCAGTTACTCCTACAGGGGGCAATCACCCCTCCACTTT

V: TRBV13
J: TRBJ1-1
size: .
D: .
CDR3: CASSILQGTATEAFF
DNA: TGTGCCAGCAGCATACTACAGGGCACTGCCACTGAAGCTTTCTTT

V: TRBV4-1
J: TRBJ1-5
size: .
D: .
CDR3: CASSQVEGSQPQHF
DNA: TGCGCCAGCAGCCAAGTCGAGGGTTCTCAGCCCCAGCATTTT

V: TRBV7-6
J: TRBJ1-3
size: .
D: .
CDR3: CASSLDRSGNSGNTIYF
DNA: TGTGCCAGCAGCTTAGACAGGTCGGGGAACTCTGGAAACACCATATATTTT

V: TRBV9
J: TRBJ2-7
size: .
D: TRBD1
CDR3: CASSGWTGYTYEQYF
DNA: TGTGCCAGCAGTGGCTGGACAGGGTATACCTACGAGCAGTACTTC

V: TRBV5-1
J: TRBJ1-1
size: .
D: .
CDR3: CASSLQGVPNTEAFF
DNA: TGCGCCAGCAGCTTGCAAGGGGTACCGAACACTGAAGCTTTCTTT

V: TRBV5-4
J: TRBJ2-5
size: once
D: .
CDR3: CASSTGTEQETQYF
DNA: TGTGCCAGCAGCACCGGGACGGAACAAGAGACCCAGTACTTC

V: TRBV29-1
J: TRBJ2-2
size: .
D: TRBD2
CDR3: CSVAGLAGSNTGELFF
DNA: TGCAGCGTTGCTGGACTAGCGGGGTCGAACACCGGGGAGCTGTTTTTT

V: TRBV6-5
J: TRBJ1-2
size: .
D: TRBD1
CDR3: CASSYSRTGYGYTF
DNA: TGTGCCAGCAGTTACTCGAGGACAGGATATGGCTACACCTTC

V: TRBV7-9
J: TRBJ2-7
size: .
D: .
CDR3: CASSSRDFDSYEQYF
DNA: TGTGCCAGCAGCTCCAGGGATTTCGACTCCTACGAGCAGTACTTC

V: TRBV5-6
J: TRBJ2-1
size: .
D: .
CDR3: CASSPDWSYNEQFF
DNA: TGTGCCAGCAGCCCTGACTGGTCCTACAATGAGCAGTTCTTC

V: TRBV13
J: TRBJ2-7
size: .
D: .
CDR3: CASSEIRSEQYF
DNA: TGTGCCAGCAGCGAGATCCGGTCCGAGCAGTACTTC

V: TRBV29-1
J: TRBJ2-5
size: .
D: .
CDR3: CSVGGLSGAGETQYF
DNA: TGCAGCGTTGGTGGCTTATCGGGGGCGGGAGAGACCCAGTACTTC

V: TRBV27
J: TRBJ2-3
size: .
D: .
CDR3: CASSLWGLGGSTDTQYF
DNA: TGTGCCAGCAGTTTATGGGGACTGGGTGGGTCCACAGATACGCAGTATTTT

V: TRBV25-1
J: TRBJ1-1
size: .
D: .
CDR3: CASSEFGEKNTEAFF
DNA: TGTGCCAGCAGTGAATTTGGGGAAAAGAACACTGAAGCTTTCTTT

V: TRBV15
J: TRBJ1-5
size: .
D: .
CDR3: CATSRARLRSNQPQHF
DNA: TGTGCCACCAGCAGAGCCCGACTAAGGAGCAATCAGCCCCAGCATTTT

V: TRBV4-1
J: TRBJ1-4
size: .
D: .
CDR3: CASSRSTATNEKLFF
DNA: TGCGCCAGCAGCCGGTCTACGGCAACTAATGAAAAACTGTTTTTT

V: TRBV6-5
J: TRBJ1-2
size: once
D: TRBD1
CDR3: CASSQGTGNGYTF
DNA: TGTGCCAGCAGTCAGGGGACAGGGAATGGCTACACCTTC

V: TRBV29-1
J: TRBJ1-1
size: .
D: .
CDR3: CSVEDSSPEAFF
DNA: TGCAGCGTTGAAGATTCATCCCCTGAAGCTTTCTTT

V: TRBV4-2
J: TRBJ1-4
size: .
D: .
CDR3: CASSQYDYDSNEKLFF
DNA: TGTGCCAGCAGCCAGTATGATTACGACTCAAATGAAAAACTGTTTTTT

V: TRBV27
J: TRBJ1-5
size: .
D: .
CDR3: CASSLGQSNQPQHF
DNA: TGTGCCAGCAGTTTGGGGCAAAGCAATCAGCCCCAGCATTTT

V: TRBV7-3
J: TRBJ1-1
size: .
D: TRBD1
CDR3: CASSLTGTGAMNTEAFF
DNA: TGTGCCAGCAGCTTAACAGGGACAGGGGCCATGAACACTGAAGCTTTCTTT

V: TRBV11-2
J: TRBJ1-5
size: .
D: .
CDR3: CASSLNAGSGQPQHF
DNA: TGTGCCAGCAGCTTAAATGCGGGAAGCGGTCAGCCCCAGCATTTT

V: TRBV5-1
J: TRBJ2-1
size: .
D: .
CDR3: CASSLEEYPHEQFF
DNA: TGCGCCAGCAGCTTGGAAGAGTACCCCCATGAGCAGTTCTTC

V: TRBV11-2
J: TRBJ2-7
size: .
D: .
CDR3: CASRKDIHAYEQYF
DNA: TGTGCCAGCAGGAAAGACATCCACGCCTACGAGCAGTACTTC

V: TRBV27
J: TRBJ2-7
size: .
D: TRBD1
CDR3: CASSPTRQGREQYF
DNA: TGTGCCAGCAGTCCAACAAGACAGGGCCGGGAGCAGTACTTC

V: TRBV10-2
J: TRBJ2-1
size: once
D: .
CDR3: CASSAEGGGPYNEQFF
DNA: TGCGCCAGCAGTGCCGAGGGGGGGGGCCCCTACAATGAGCAGTTCTTC

V: TRBV7-6
J: TRBJ2-1
size: .
D: .
CDR3: CASSLLPGTSYNEQFF
DNA: TGTGCCAGCAGCTTACTCCCGGGCACTTCCTACAATGAGCAGTTCTTC

V: TRBV5-1
J: TRBJ1-1
size: .
D: TRBD1
CDR3: CASSSTGQGVNTEAFF
DNA: TGCGCCAGCAGCTCGACCGGACAGGGGGTGAACACTGAAGCTTTCTTT

V: TRBV7-9
J: TRBJ1-1
size: few
D: .
CDR3: CASSPVERALDTEAFF
DNA: TGTGCCAGCAGCCCCGTCGAGCGGGCTTTGGACACTGAAGCTTTCTTT

V: TRBV7-9
J: TRBJ2-3
size: .
D: .
CDR3: CASRNLRGTDTQYF
DNA: TGTGCCAGCAGAAACCTCCGGGGCACAGATACGCAGTATTTT

V: TRBV27
J: TRBJ2-1
size: .
D: TRBD1
CDR3: CASSSRGLYNEQFF
DNA: TGTGCCAGCAGTAGTAGGGGGCTGTACAATGAGCAGTTCTTC

V: TRBV5-6
J: TRBJ1-1
size: .
D: .
CDR3: CASSLESQLNTEAFF
DNA: TGTGCCAGCAGCTTGGAAAGCCAATTGAACACTGAAGCTTTCTTT

V: TRBV21-1
J: TRBJ2-7
size: .
D: .
CDR3: CASSKPQGRPYEQYF
DNA: TGTGCCAGCAGCAAACCCCAGGGGAGGCCCTACGAGCAGTACTTC

V: TRBV15
J: TRBJ2-1
size: .
D: .
CDR3: CATSRSLNNAGSNEQFF
DNA: TGTGCCACCAGCCGAAGCCTTAACAACGCTGGATCCAATGAGCAGTTCTTC

V: TRBV5-5
J: TRBJ1-5
size: .
D: TRBD1
CDR3: CASSWGTGYQPQHF
DNA: TGTGCCAGCAGCTGGGGGACAGGCTATCAGCCCCAGCATTTT

V: TRBV4-1
J: TRBJ1-6
size: once
D: TRBD1
CDR3: CASSQPGQGMSPLHF
DNA: TGCGCCAGCAGCCAACCGGGACAGGGGATGTCACCCCTCCACTTT

V: TRBV6-1
J: TRBJ2-1
size: .
D: .
CDR3: CASSEWASNEQFF
DNA: TGTGCCAGCAGTGAATGGGCTAGCAATGAGCAGTTCTTC

V: TRBV27
J: TRBJ2-1
size: .
D: .
CDR3: CASSGIEGYNNEQFF
DNA: TGTGCCAGCAGCGGTATCGAGGGTTATAACAATGAGCAGTTCTTC

V: TRBV14
J: TRBJ1-1
size: .
D: TRBD1
CDR3: CASLGVTGGPSEAFF
DNA: TGTGCCAGTCTCGGGGTAACAGGGGGGCCTTCTGAAGCTTTCTTT

V: TRBV4-3
J: TRBJ1-2
size: .
D: .
CDR3: CASSQDSGLPSGYTF
DNA: TGCGCCAGCAGCCAAGATAGCGGCCTCCCGTCTGGCTACACCTTC

V: TRBV5-1
J: TRBJ1-6
size: once
D: TRBD1
CDR3: CASSTDRGLNSPLHF
DNA: TGCGCCAGCAGCACCGACAGGGGGCTTAATTCACCCCTCCACTTT

V: TRBV14
J: TRBJ2-7
size: .
D: .
CDR3: CASSQVYSGEQYF
DNA: TGTGCCAGCAGCCAAGTATACAGCGGGGAGCAGTACTTC

V: TRBV4-3
J: TRBJ2-3
size: .
D: .
CDR3: CASSQEMVSAISTDTQYF
DNA: TGCGCCAGCAGCCAGGAAATGGTCTCAGCGATTAGCACAGATACGCAGTATTTT

V: TRBV27
J: TRBJ2-5
size: .
D: .
CDR3: CASNWVAGPRETQYF
DNA: TGTGCCAGCAATTGGGTAGCAGGCCCACGGGAGACCCAGTACTTC

V: TRBV5-1
J: TRBJ2-5
size: once
D: TRBD1
CDR3: CASSGGQYQETQYF
DNA: TGCGCCAGCAGCGGGGGACAGTACCAAGAGACCCAGTACTTC

V: TRBV2
J: TRBJ1-2
size: few
D: .
CDR3: CASTVGHNYGYTF
DNA: TGTGCCAGCACCGTTGGCCATAACTATGGCTACACCTTC

V: TRBV7-2
J: TRBJ2-7
size: .
D: TRBD2
CDR3: CASSLAGGRAYEQYF
DNA: TGTGCCAGCAGCTTAGCCGGCGGGAGGGCCTACGAGCAGTACTTC

V: TRBV10-3
J: TRBJ2-7
size: .
D: TRBD1
CDR3: CAISDPTGGGRVSYEQYF
DNA: TGTGCCATCAGTGACCCGACAGGGGGCGGACGGGTATCCTACGAGCAGTACTTC